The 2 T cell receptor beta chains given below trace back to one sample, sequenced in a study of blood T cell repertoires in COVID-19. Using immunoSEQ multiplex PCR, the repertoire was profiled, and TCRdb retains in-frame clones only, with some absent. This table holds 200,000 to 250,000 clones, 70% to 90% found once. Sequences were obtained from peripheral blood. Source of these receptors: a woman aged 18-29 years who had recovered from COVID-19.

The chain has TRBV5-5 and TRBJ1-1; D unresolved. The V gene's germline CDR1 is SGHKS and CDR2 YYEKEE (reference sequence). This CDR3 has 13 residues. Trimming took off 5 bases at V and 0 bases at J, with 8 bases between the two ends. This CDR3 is CASRRSMNTEAFF. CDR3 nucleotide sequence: TGTGCCAGCAGACGGAGTATGAACACTGAAGCTTTCTTT.

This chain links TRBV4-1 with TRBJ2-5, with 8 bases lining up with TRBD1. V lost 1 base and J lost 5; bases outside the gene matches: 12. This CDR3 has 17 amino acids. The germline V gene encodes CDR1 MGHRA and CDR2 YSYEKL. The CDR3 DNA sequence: TGCGCCAGCAGCCAAGGTCCCCCCAGGGGGCAGGGGGAGACCCAGTACTTC. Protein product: CASSQGPPRGQGETQYF.